One sample yielded the 15 T cell receptor beta chains listed below, sequenced in a study of tumor and adjacent non-tumor tissue in lung cancer (dated by TCRdb to the late 2010s). Bulk unsorted tissue served as the source for RNA extraction, and RNA quality was assessed using a NanoDrop ND-1000 and an Agilent 2100. Library prep was done by multiplex PCR. The sequencing machine was an Illumina HiSeq 2500. Following protocols modified from ARM-PCR, the researchers constructed TCRbeta libraries through three rounds of nested PCR with primers (Table S4). The public reads were reprocessed in TCRdb via fastp at Q25 and MiXCR, keeping in-frame beta chains. Identical CDR3 proteins give one entry, which carries the most common genes and DNA. This sample lists around 120,000 distinct CDR3 sequences; 66% were detected once. The ten largest account for around 13% of the sample. The sequenced material came from lung tumor tissue. These receptors all stem from a man between 25 and 39 years old with non-small cell lung cancer.

This clonotype was recorded many times. V and J are TRBV20-1 and TRBJ2-1, with TRBD2 identical over 9 bases. The CDR3 is 15 amino acids. The germline CDR1 and CDR2 sequences are DFQATT and SNEGSKA (reference sequence). Trimming cost V 1 base and J 2 bases; bases outside gene matches: 3. DNA for the CDR3: TGCAGTGCTAGAGGTAGCGGGAGTACCTACAATGAGCAGTTCTTC. It is translated as CSARGSGSTYNEQFF.

This clonotype was counted a few times. The chain combines TRBV6-6 with TRBJ2-3; no clear D. Trimming took off 6 bases at V and 5 bases at J, with 12 bases between the two ends. The germline V gene has CDR1 MNHNY and CDR2 SVGAGI (reference sequence). The CDR3 is 13 amino acids. The CDR3 reads CASRPDGKDTQYF. The CDR3 bases are TGTGCCAGCAGACCGGACGGCAAAGATACGCAGTATTTT.

Of note for this clonotype: A read error may be the cause here, since a much bigger clone is one base away. This chain connects TRBV14 to TRBJ2-5, with D perhaps matching TRBD1 or TRBD2 (7 bases each). CDR3 size: 14 residues. Germline loops: CDR1 SGHDN, CDR2 FVKESK. V lost 3 bases to trimming and J lost 5 bases, with 13 bases between them. CDR3 sequence: CASSQSRGGETQYF. As DNA, the CDR3 is TGTGCCAGCAGCCAGAGCAGGGGGGGCGAGACCCAGTACTTC.

There are many counts of this clonotype. J is TRBJ1-2 and V is TRBV4-2, with D perhaps TRBD1 (5 bases). The V gene's germline CDR1 is LGHNA and CDR2 YNFKEQ. The length of the CDR3 is 15 residues. V was shortened by 1 base and J by 1 base, with 10 bases between the two germline ends. The chain's CDR3 is CASSQVVGVNYGYTF. The CDR3 DNA is TGTGCCAGCAGCCAAGTGGTAGGGGTTAACTATGGCTACACCTTC.

This clonotype was seen ten or more times. The chain employs TRBV5-4 and TRBJ2-3; tentative D call: TRBD1 (5 bases). V dropped 0 bases and J dropped 0 bases, with 8 bases sitting between them. This CDR3 region has 15 residues. Germline V gene sequence: CDR1 SGHNT, CDR2 YYREEE (reference sequence). CDR3 residues: CASSLVTASTDTQYF. The CDR3 DNA sequence: TGTGCCAGCAGCTTGGTGACAGCGAGCACAGATACGCAGTATTTT. The full variable domain, in which reference TRBV5-4 and TRBJ2-3 provide the parts outside the CDR3, is ETGVTQSPTHLIKTRGQQVTLRCSSQSGHNTVSWYQQALGQGPQFIFQYYREEENGRGNFPPRFSGLQFPNYSSELNVNALELDDSALYLCASSLVTASTDTQYFGPGTRLTVL.

Note on this clonotype: This may arise from a read error, as a much more abundant clone is one base away. CDR3 coding DNA: TGCAGTGATAGAGGGGAGAGTACAGATACGCAGTATTTT. Its translation is CSDRGESTDTQYF. V usage is TRBV20-1 and J usage is TRBJ2-3; D tentatively reads TRBD1 or TRBD2 (5 bases each). The CDR3 is 13 residues long. Germline V lookup: CDR1 DFQATT, CDR2 SNEGSKA (reference sequence).

About this clonotype: Possible read error: a much larger clone is one base away. CDR3 sequence reads: CANSQSLDTQYF. CDR3 bases: TGCGCCAACAGTCAGAGTCTTGATACGCAGTATTTT. The chain recombines TRBV10-2 with TRBJ2-3; D uncertain. There are 12 residues in the CDR3. From germline, CDR1 is WSHSY and CDR2 SAAADI.

Remarks on this clonotype: Being one base from a much bigger clone, this may be a read error. The missing conserved phenylalanine or tryptophan at the end of this CDR3 makes a read error likely. The chain is built from TRBV6-2 or TRBV6-3 and TRBJ2-2; TRBD2 agrees at 9 bases. V was clipped by 6 bases and J by 1 base; unmatched bases: 3. Germline lookup yields CDR1 MNHEY and CDR2 SVGEGT. CDR3 length equals 15 residues. The CDR3 DNA reads TGTGCCAGCAGGAGCGGGGGGCGGAACACCGGGGAGCTGTTTCTT. Its protein is CASRSGGRNTGELFL.

The J gene is TRBJ1-4, the V gene TRBV20-1; a possible D gene is TRBD1 (5 bases). This CDR3 spans 14 amino acids. The V end was cut by 7 bases, the J end by 3 bases, with 15 bases between. Germline lookup yields CDR1 DFQATT and CDR2 SNEGSKA (reference sequence). The CDR3, as DNA: TGCAGTGATGGAAGGGACCGGGCTAATGAAAAACTGTTTTTT. This sequence encodes CSDGRDRANEKLFF.

On this clonotype itself: This sequence may be a read error, since a much larger clone differs from it by one base. V gene TRBV20-1 combines with J gene TRBJ1-2; D is unresolved. The ends were cut back, 8 bases at V and 5 bases at J, with 15 bases in the middle. The CDR3 length is 12 residues. The germline CDR1 and CDR2 sequences are DFQATT and SNEGSKA (reference sequence). Here the CDR3 reads CSTTPQGYGYTF. The CDR3 region has the DNA TGCAGTACTACGCCTCAAGGGTATGGCTACACCTTC.

This clonotype was found once. A much more abundant neighbour one base away suggests this may be a read error. The chain uses TRBV12-3 or TRBV12-4 and TRBJ2-7, with 7 nucleotides matching TRBD2. CDR3 length: 14 amino acids. J gave up 8 bases and V 5 bases, and 12 bases lay outside the gene matches. This chain's CDR3 is CASSGRGTFQKQYF. CDR3 nucleotide sequence: TGTGCCAGCAGTGGGCGGGGGACTTTTCAGAAGCAGTACTTC.

The table lists this clonotype with a count of one. A much larger clone is a single base away; this may be a read error. This chain links TRBV6-5 with TRBJ2-5, with a weak D call TRBD2 (8 bases). CDR1 and CDR2 from the germline V gene are MNHEY and SVGAGI. The CDR3 has 13 residues. CDR3 DNA sequence: TGTGGCAGCGGGGGACAGCCTCAAGAGACCCAGTACTTC. Translating gives CGSGGQPQETQYF.

The genes are TRBV20-1 and TRBJ1-6; TRBD1 matches at 9 bases. V was pared by 6 bases and J by 4 bases, with 7 bases of the junction left unmatched. From germline, CDR1 is DFQATT and CDR2 SNEGSKA (reference sequence). CDR3 length: 15 amino acids. CDR3 DNA sequence: TGCAGTGCAAAGGGACAGGGTCTTTATAATTCACCCCTCCACTTT. It specifies CSAKGQGLYNSPLHF.

A note on this clonotype: At one end the junction does not follow the germline gene, possibly because of a read error. The gene calls are TRBV20-1 and TRBJ1-2; a weak D match, TRBD1 (6 bases). CDR3 length: 13 amino acids. Germline V gene lookup returns CDR1 DFQATT and CDR2 SNEGSKA (reference sequence). The CDR3 reads CSALTRDNYDYTF. In DNA, the CDR3 is TGCAGTGCTTTGACCCGGGACAACTATGACTACACCTTC.

As for this clonotype: A read error may account for a junction end that differs from germline. The chain uses TRBV11-1 and TRBJ1-6; D may be TRBD1 (5 bases). Germline V CDR1 and CDR2: SGHAT, FQDESV (reference sequence). The CDR3 runs 13 residues. The DNA for the CDR3 is TGTGTCAGCAGCTTAAAGCAGGGTTCGCCCCTCCACTTT. Translating it yields CVSSLKQGSPLHF.